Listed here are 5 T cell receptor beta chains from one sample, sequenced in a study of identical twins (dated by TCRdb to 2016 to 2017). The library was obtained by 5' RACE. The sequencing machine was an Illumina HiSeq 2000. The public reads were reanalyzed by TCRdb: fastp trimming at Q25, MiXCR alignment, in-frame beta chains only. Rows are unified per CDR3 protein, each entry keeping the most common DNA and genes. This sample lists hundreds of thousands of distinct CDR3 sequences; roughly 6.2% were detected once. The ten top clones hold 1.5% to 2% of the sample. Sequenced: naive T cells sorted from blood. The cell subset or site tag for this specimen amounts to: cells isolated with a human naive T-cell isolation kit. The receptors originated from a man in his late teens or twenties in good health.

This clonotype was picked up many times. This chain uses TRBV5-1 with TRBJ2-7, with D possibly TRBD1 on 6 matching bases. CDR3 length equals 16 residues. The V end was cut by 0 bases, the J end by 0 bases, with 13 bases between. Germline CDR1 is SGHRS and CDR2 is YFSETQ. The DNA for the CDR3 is TGCGCCAGCAGCTTGGACCCACGGGACATCTCCTACGAGCAGTACTTC. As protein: CASSLDPRDISYEQYF.

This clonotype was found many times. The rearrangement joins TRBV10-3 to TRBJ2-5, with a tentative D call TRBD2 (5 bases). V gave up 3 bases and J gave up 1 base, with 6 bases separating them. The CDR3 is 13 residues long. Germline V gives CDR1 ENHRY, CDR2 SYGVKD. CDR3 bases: TGTGCCATCAGTGACGGGGTCCAAGAGACCCAGTACTTC. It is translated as CAISDGVQETQYF.

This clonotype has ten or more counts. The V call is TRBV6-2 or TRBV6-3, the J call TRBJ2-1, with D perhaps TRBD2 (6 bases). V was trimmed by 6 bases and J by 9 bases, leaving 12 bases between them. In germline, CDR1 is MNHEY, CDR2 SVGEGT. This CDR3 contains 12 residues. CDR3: CASSPRLVEQFF. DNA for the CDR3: TGTGCCAGCAGCCCCAGACTAGTTGAGCAGTTCTTC.

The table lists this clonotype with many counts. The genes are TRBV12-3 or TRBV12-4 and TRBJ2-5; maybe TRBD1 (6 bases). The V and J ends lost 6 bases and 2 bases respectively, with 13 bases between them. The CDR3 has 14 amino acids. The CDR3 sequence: CASSRRQAQETQYF. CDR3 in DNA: TGTGCCAGCAGCAGAAGACAGGCGCAAGAGACCCAGTACTTC.

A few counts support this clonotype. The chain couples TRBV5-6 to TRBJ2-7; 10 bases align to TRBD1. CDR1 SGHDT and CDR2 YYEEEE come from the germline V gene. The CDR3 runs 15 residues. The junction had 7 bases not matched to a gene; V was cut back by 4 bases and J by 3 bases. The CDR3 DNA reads TGTGCCAGCAGCCCCCGGGACAGGGGATTCTACGAGCAGTACGTC. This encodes CASSPRDRGFYEQYV.